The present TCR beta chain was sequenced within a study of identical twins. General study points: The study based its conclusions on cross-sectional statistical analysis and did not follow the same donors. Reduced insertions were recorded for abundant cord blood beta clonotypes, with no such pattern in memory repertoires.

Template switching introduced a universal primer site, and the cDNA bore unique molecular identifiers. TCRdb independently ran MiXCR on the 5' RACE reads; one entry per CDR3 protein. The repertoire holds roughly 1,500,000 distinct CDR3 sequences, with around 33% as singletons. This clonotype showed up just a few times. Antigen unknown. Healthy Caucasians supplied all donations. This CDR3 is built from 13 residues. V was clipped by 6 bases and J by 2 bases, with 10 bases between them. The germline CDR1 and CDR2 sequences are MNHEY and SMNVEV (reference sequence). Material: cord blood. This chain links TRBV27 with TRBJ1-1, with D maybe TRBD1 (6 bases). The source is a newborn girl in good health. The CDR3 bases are TGTGCCAGCAGGACAGGTTACAACACTGAAGCTTTCTTT. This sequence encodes CASRTGYNTEAFF.